Following are 10 T cell receptor beta chains from one sample sequenced in a study of blood T cell repertoires in COVID-19. Here immunoSEQ multiplex PCR was the method, and the copy in TCRdb shows in-frame clones only, minus some. The table has a few hundred thousand clones, 85% seen once; the top ten hold roughly 3.6%. Source material: peripheral blood. The receptor source for this set is a woman aged 18-29 years with acute or convalescent COVID-19.

This clone turned up a few times. V is TRBV2 and J is TRBJ2-3; the D is unclear. V lost 10 bases, J lost 11 bases, and 13 bases lay in between. The CDR3 loop spans 10 amino acids. Germline V CDR1 and CDR2: SNHLY, FYNNEI. DNA for the CDR3: TGTGCCATCGCCTCCCCGGGGCAGTATTTT. Amino acids: CAIASPGQYF.

The gene calls are TRBV4-1 and TRBJ1-5; D not certain. Trimming stripped 0 bases from V and 1 base from J, with 10 bases between. The CDR3 extends over 16 amino acids. CDR1 and CDR2 (germline): MGHRA, YSYEKL. CDR3 sequence reads: CASSQEFVGSNQPQHF. The CDR3 DNA sequence: TGCGCCAGCAGCCAAGAATTTGTCGGGAGCAATCAGCCCCAGCATTTT.

CDR3: CASSLMGQHNEKLFF. As DNA, the CDR3 is TGTGCCAGCAGTTTAATGGGACAGCATAATGAAAAACTGTTTTTT. This chain uses TRBV28 with TRBJ1-4, with 7 bases matching TRBD1. Germline values: CDR1 MDHEN, CDR2 SYDVKM. V was clipped by 2 bases and J by 4 bases; unmatched bases: 4. This CDR3 contains 15 residues.

This clone was detected once. The chain couples TRBV5-1 to TRBJ2-1; D is unresolved. V gave up 4 bases and J gave up 0 bases, with 11 bases separating them. Germline-derived CDR1 and CDR2 are SGHRS and YFSETQ. The CDR3 consists of 15 residues. CDR3 DNA sequence: TGCGCCAGCAGCCCGACTTTAAGCTCCTACAATGAGCAGTTCTTC. Amino acids: CASSPTLSSYNEQFF.

The chain employs TRBV9 and TRBJ1-6; D uncertain. V was cut by 0 bases and J by 6 bases, with 7 bases left in between. This CDR3 region has 14 residues. Germline assignment: CDR1 SGDLS and CDR2 YYNGEE. Written as DNA, the CDR3 is TGTGCCAGCAGCGTAGGACTCAGTAATTCACCCCTCCACTTT. The encoded protein is CASSVGLSNSPLHF.

The chain combines TRBV27 with TRBJ2-1; D gene uncertain. Germline V gene lookup returns CDR1 MNHEY and CDR2 SMNVEV (reference sequence). The CDR3 is 12 residues long. V dropped 2 bases and J dropped 12 bases, with 11 bases sitting between them. The DNA of the CDR3 is TGTGCCAGCAGTTTACGTGCCCCGGGGCAGTTCTTC. Translation gives CASSLRAPGQFF.

The rearrangement links TRBV9 to TRBJ1-1, with D perhaps matching TRBD1 (6 bases). This CDR3 has 13 residues. In germline, CDR1 is SGDLS, CDR2 YYNGEE. V lost 0 bases and J lost 8, with 11 bases in between. In DNA form, the CDR3 reads TGTGCCAGCAGCGTAGAAGACAGGACGGAAGCTTTCTTT. This sequence encodes CASSVEDRTEAFF.

The chain joins TRBV27 to TRBJ1-5; D gene uncertain. Per germline, CDR1 MNHEY and CDR2 SMNVEV (reference sequence). Trimming removed 5 bases at V and 1 base at J, with 15 bases between. The CDR3 spans 16 residues. In DNA, the CDR3 is TGTGCCAGCAGTCCTACCTTTGAGGGAAGCAATCAGCCCCAGCATTTT. Translating it yields CASSPTFEGSNQPQHF.

The chain carries TRBV10-3 and TRBJ2-7; TRBD1 aligns across 7 bases. The junction had 10 bases not matched to a gene; V was cut back by 2 bases and J by 3 bases. The CDR3 consists of 16 residues. CDR1 is ENHRY, CDR2 SYGVKD, per germline. CDR3 DNA sequence: TGTGCCATCAGTGAGCGGGACAGTCCATTGGTCTACGAGCAGTACTTC. Protein sequence: CAISERDSPLVYEQYF.

This sequence joins TRBV3-1 (or the pseudogene TRBV3-2) and TRBJ1-6; D gene uncertain. The germline V gene encodes CDR1 LGHDT and CDR2 YNNKEL (reference sequence). This CDR3 spans 16 amino acids. Between the trimmed V and J ends, which lost 1 base and 0 bases, there was a span of 7 bases. CDR3 protein: CASSQGRSSYNSPLHF. The DNA of the CDR3 is TGTGCCAGCAGCCAAGGACGGAGCTCCTATAATTCACCCCTCCACTTT.